Reported below is one T cell receptor (beta chain). Its antigen is currently unknown. V was clipped by 2 bases and J by 8 bases, with 12 bases between them. In germline, CDR1 is SQVTM, CDR2 ANQGSEA. The CDR3 is made up of 12 amino acids. This entry is derived from a study of T-cell memory formation after mild COVID-19. The wider study: There were largely donor-specific TCR clusters.

Regarding the study as a whole: Some clones that responded turned up in pre-infection memory, which suggests that cross-reactive memory joined in. CD4+ contracting clones lay mainly in CM and EM, CD8+ ones in EMRA. CD4/CD8 balance held among clones contracting day 15 to 85, and later expanders leaned CD4+.

TCRdb ran MiXCR on the 5' RACE reads and lists one entry per CDR3 protein. The profile shows over 300,000 distinct CDR3 sequences, around 20% of them singletons. V and J are TRBV29-1 and TRBJ1-2; TRBD1 is a possible D gene (5 bases). The sample comprised PBMCs or a T cell subset sorted from them (not recorded which). The sequence came from a young man who had mild COVID-19 (a few samples of this study predate the infection). Cell type and time point are not known. CDR3 residues: CSVESGRGGYTF. In nucleotides, the CDR3 is TGCAGCGTTGAATCAGGGAGGGGCGGCTACACCTTC.